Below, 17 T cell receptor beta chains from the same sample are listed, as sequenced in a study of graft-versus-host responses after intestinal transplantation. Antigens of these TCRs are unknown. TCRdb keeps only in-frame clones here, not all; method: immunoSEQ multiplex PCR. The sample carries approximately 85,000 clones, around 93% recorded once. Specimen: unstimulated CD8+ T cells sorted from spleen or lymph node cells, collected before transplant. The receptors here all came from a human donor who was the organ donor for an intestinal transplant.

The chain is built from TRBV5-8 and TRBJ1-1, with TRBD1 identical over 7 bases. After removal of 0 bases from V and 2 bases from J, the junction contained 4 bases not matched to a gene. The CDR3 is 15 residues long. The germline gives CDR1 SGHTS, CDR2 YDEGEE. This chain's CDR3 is CASSLVDRENTEAFF. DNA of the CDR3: TGTGCCAGCAGCTTGGTCGACAGGGAAAACACTGAAGCTTTCTTT. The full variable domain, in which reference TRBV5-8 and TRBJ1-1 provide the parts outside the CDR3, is EAGVTQSPTHLIKTRGQQATLRCSPISGHTSVYWYQQALGLGLQFLLWYDEGEERNRGNFPPRFSGRQFPNYSSELNVNALELEDSALYLCASSLVDRENTEAFFGQGTRLTVV.

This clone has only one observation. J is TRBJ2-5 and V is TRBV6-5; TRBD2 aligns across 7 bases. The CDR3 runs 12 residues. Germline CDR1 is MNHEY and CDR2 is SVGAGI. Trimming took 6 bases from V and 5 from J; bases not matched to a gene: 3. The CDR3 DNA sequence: TGTGCCAGCAGGGGGGGGAGGGAGACCCAGTACTTC. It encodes CASRGGRETQYF.

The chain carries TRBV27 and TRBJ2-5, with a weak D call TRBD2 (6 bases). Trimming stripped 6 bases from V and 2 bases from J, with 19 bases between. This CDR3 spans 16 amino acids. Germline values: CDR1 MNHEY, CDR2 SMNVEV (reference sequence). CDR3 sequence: CASRPDSGRSQETQYF. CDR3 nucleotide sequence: TGTGCCAGCAGGCCAGACTCCGGGAGATCACAAGAGACCCAGTACTTC.

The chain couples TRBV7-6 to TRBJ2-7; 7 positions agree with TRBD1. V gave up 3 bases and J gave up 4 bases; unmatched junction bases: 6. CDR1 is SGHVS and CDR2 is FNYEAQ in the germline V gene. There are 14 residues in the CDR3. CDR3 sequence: CASSFETGSYEQYF. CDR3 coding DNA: TGTGCCAGCAGCTTCGAGACAGGGTCGTACGAGCAGTACTTC.

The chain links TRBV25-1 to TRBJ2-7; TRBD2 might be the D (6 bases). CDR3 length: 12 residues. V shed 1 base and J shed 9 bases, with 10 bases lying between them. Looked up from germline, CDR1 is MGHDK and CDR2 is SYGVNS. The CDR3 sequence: CASSESGLRQYF. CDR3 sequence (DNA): TGTGCCAGCAGTGAATCAGGACTACGGCAGTACTTC.

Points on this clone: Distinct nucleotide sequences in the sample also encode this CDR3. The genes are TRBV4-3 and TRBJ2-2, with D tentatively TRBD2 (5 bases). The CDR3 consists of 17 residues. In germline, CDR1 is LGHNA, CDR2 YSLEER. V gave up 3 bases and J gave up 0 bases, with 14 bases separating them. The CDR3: CASSQQWTVTNTGELFF. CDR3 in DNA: TGCGCCAGCAGCCAGCAGTGGACTGTTACGAACACCGGGGAGCTGTTTTTT.

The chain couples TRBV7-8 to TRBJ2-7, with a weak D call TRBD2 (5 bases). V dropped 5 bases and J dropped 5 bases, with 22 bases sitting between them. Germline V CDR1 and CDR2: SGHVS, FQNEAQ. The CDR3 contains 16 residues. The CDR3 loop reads CASSPPLVASIHEQYF. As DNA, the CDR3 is TGTGCCAGCAGCCCCCCTCTCGTAGCTAGCATCCACGAGCAGTACTTC.

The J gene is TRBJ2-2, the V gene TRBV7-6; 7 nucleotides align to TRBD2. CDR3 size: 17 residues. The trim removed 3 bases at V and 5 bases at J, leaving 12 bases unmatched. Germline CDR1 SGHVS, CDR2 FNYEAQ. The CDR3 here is CASSFRPQGAGTGELFF. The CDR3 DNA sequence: TGTGCCAGCAGCTTCAGGCCTCAGGGAGCGGGAACCGGGGAGCTGTTTTTT. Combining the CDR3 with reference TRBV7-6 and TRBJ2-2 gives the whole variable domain GAGVSQSPRYKVTKRGQDVALRCDPISGHVSLYWYRQALGQGPEFLTYFNYEAQQDKSGLPNDRFSAERPEGSISTLTIQRTEQRDSAMYRCASSFRPQGAGTGELFFGEGSRLTVL.

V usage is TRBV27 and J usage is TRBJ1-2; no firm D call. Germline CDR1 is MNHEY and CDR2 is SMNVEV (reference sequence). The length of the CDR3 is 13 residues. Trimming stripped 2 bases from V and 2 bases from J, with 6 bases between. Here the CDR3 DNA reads TGTGCCAGCAGTTTAACCAGAAACTATGGCTACACCTTC. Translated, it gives CASSLTRNYGYTF.

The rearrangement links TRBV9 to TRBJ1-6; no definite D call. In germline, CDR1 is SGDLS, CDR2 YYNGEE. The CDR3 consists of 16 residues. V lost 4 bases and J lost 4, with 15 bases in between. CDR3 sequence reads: CASSPEGTPYNSPLHF. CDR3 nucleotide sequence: TGTGCCAGCAGCCCGGAGGGAACACCATATAATTCACCCCTCCACTTT. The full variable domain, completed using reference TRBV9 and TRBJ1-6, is DSGVTQTPKHLITATGQRVTLRCSPRSGDLSVYWYQQSLDQGLQFLIQYYNGEERAKGNILERFSAQQFPDLHSELNLSSLELGDSALYFCASSPEGTPYNSPLHFGNGTRLTVT.

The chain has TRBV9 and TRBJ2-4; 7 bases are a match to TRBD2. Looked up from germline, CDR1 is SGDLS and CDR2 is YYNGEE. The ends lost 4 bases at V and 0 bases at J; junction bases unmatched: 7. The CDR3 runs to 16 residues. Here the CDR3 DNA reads TGTGCCAGCAGCCCCCATCTAGCGGTAGCCAAAAACATTCAGTACTTC. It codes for CASSPHLAVAKNIQYF.

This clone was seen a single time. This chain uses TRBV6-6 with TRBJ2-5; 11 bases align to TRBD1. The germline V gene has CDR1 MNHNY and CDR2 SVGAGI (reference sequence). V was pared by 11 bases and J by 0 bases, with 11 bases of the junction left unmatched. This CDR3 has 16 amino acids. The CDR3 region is CAVFSGDRGYQETQYF. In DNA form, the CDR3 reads TGTGCCGTGTTTAGTGGGGACAGGGGGTACCAAGAGACCCAGTACTTC.

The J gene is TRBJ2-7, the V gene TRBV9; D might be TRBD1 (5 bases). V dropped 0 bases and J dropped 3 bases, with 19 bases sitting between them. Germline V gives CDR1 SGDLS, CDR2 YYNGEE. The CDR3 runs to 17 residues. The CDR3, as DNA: TGTGCCAGCAGCGTAGGGTTTAGGCAGGGCCCCTACTACGAGCAGTACTTC. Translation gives CASSVGFRQGPYYEQYF.

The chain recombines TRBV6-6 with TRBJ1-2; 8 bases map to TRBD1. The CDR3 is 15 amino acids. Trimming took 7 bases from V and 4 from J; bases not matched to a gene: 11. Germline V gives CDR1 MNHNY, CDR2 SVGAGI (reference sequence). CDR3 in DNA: TGTGCCAGCACCCTCCGGACAGGGTCAAGCTATGGCTACACCTTC. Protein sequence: CASTLRTGSSYGYTF.

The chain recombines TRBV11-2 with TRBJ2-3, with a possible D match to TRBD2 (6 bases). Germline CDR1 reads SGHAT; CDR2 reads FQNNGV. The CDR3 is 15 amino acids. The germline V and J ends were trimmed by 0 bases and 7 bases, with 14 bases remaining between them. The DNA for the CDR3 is TGTGCCAGCAGCTTAGAGGCCCGACTAGTCCATACGCAGTATTTT. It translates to CASSLEARLVHTQYF.

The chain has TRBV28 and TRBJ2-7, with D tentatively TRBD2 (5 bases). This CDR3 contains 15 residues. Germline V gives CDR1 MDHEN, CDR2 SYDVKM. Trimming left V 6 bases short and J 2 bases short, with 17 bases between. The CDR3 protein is CASSIGAAAAYEQYF. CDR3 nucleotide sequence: TGTGCCAGCAGCATCGGAGCGGCCGCAGCCTACGAGCAGTACTTC.

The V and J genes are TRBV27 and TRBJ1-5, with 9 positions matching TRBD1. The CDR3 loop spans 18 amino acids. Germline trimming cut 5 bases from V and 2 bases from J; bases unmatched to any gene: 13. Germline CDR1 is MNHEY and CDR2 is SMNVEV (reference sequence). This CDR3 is CASSPEDRGGIGNQPQHF. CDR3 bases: TGTGCCAGCAGTCCAGAGGACAGGGGAGGCATCGGCAATCAGCCCCAGCATTTT.